This T cell receptor (beta chain) was obtained from a study of early T cells in non-severe SARS-CoV-2 infection. The wider study: Unpaired chains resulted from sequencing bulk RNA of unsorted whole blood.

Tagging with unique molecular identifiers was applied to individual cDNA molecules. TCRdb re-called the 5' RACE reads with MiXCR, one entry per CDR3 protein. The sample lists roughly 55,000 distinct CDR3 sequences; roughly 10% were seen once. V dropped 2 bases and J dropped 6 bases, with 8 bases sitting between them. Looked up from germline, CDR1 is SGHRS and CDR2 is YFSETQ. CDR3 length: 12 residues. A few counts support this clonotype. Its antigen is as yet unknown. Study-wide points: Matching with VDJdb favored anti-spike CD8 responses (missing private and CD4 specificities).

The rearrangement uses TRBV5-1 and TRBJ1-1; D call uncertain. The TCR sequence derives from an adult who was a healthcare worker with PCR-confirmed SARS-CoV-2 infection or an uninfected control (not recorded which). Sequenced: whole blood. CDR3 DNA sequence: TGCGCCAGCAGCTTCGGTGGGGCTGAAGCTTTCTTT. Its translation is CASSFGGAEAFF.